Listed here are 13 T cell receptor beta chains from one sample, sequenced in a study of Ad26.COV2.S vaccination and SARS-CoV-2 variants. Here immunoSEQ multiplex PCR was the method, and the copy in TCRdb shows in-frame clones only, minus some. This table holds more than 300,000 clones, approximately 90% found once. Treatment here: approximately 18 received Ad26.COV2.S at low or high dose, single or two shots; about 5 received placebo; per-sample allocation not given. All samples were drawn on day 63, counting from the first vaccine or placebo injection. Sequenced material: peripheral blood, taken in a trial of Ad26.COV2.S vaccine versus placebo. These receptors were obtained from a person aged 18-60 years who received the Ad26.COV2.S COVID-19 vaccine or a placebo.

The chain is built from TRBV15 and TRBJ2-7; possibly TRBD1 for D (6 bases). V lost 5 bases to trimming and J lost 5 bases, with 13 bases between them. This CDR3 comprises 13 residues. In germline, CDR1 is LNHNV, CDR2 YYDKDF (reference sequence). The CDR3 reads CATSSDRTDEQYF. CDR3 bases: TGTGCCACCAGCTCCGACAGGACCGACGAGCAGTACTTC.

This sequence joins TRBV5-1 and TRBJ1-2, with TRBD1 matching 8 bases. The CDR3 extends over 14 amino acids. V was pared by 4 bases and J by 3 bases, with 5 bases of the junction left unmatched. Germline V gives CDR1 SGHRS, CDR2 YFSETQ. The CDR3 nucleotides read TGCGCCAGCAGCGGGACGACAGGGGACTATGGCTACACCTTC. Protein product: CASSGTTGDYGYTF.

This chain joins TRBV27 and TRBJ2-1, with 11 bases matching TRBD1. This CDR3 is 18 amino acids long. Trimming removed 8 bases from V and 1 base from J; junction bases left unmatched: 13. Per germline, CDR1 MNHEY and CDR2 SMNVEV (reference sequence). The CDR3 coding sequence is TGTGCCAGCGGTCGGGACAGGGGGTTGTTTAGTTCCTACAATGAGCAGTTCTTC. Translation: CASGRDRGLFSSYNEQFF.

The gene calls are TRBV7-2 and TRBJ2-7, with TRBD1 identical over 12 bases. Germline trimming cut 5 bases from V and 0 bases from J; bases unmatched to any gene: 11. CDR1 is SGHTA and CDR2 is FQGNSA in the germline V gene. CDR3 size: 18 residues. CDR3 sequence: CASSPSGQGAASSYEQYF. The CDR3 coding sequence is TGTGCCAGCAGCCCCTCGGGACAGGGGGCCGCCAGCTCCTACGAGCAGTACTTC.

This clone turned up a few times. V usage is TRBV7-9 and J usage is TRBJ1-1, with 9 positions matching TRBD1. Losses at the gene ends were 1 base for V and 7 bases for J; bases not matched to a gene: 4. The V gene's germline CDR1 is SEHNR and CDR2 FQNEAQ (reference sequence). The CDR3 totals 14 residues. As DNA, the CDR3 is TGTGCCAGCAGCTTAGATTGGACAGGGGATGAAGCTTTCTTT. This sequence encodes CASSLDWTGDEAFF.

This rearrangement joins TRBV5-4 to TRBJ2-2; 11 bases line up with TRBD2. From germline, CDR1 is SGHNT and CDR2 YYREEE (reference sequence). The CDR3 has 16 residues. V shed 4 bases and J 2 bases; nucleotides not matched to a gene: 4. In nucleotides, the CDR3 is TGTGCCAGCAGCAGGGGACTAGCGGTTAACACCGGGGAGCTGTTTTTT. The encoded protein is CASSRGLAVNTGELFF.

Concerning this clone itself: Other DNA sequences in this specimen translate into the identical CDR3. CDR3 DNA sequence: TGTGCCAGCAGCTCGCAGAACAATGAGCAGTTCTTC. Its translation: CASSSQNNEQFF. This rearrangement joins TRBV11-3 to TRBJ2-1; D is unresolved. The CDR3 has 12 residues. CDR1 and CDR2 from the germline V gene are SGHNT and YENEEA. V shed 4 bases and J shed 5 bases, with 6 bases lying between them.

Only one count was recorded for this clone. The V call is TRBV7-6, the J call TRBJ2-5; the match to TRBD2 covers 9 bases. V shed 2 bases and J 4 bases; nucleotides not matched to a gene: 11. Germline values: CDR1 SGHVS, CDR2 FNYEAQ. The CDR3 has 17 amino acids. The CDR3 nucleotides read TGTGCCAGCAGCTTACGGGCGGGGGGGTATAGGAGAGAGACCCAGTACTTC. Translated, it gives CASSLRAGGYRRETQYF.

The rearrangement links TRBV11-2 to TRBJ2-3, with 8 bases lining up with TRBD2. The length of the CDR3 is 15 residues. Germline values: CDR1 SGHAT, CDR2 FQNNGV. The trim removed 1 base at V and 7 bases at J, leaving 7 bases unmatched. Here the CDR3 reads CASSLAGGPINTQYF. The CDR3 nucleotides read TGTGCCAGCAGCTTAGCGGGGGGGCCTATCAATACGCAGTATTTT.

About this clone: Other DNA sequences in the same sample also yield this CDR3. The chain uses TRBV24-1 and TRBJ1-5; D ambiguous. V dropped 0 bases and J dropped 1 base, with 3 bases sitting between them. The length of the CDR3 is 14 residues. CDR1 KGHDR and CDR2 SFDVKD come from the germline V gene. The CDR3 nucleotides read TGTGCCACCAGTGATTTGAACAGCAATCAGCCCCAGCATTTT. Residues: CATSDLNSNQPQHF.

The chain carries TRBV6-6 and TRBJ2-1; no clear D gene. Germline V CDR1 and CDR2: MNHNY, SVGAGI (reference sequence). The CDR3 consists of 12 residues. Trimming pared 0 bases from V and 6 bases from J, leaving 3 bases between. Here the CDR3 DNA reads TGTGCCAGCAGTTACTCGAGCAATGAGCAGTTCTTC. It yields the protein CASSYSSNEQFF.

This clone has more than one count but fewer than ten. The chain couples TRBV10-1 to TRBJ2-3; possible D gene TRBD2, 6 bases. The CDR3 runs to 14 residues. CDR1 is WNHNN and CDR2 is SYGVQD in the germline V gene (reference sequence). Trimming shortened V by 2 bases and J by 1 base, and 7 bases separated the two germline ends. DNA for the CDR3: TGCGCCAGCAGTGAGAGGAGGGGCACAGATACGCAGTATTTT. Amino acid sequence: CASSERRGTDTQYF.

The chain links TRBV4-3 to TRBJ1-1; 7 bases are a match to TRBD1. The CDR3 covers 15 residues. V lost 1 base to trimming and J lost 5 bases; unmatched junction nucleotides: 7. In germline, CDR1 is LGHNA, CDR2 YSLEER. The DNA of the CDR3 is TGCGCCAGCAGCCAAGTTCGAGGGGGCCAAACTGAAGCTTTCTTT. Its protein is CASSQVRGGQTEAFF.